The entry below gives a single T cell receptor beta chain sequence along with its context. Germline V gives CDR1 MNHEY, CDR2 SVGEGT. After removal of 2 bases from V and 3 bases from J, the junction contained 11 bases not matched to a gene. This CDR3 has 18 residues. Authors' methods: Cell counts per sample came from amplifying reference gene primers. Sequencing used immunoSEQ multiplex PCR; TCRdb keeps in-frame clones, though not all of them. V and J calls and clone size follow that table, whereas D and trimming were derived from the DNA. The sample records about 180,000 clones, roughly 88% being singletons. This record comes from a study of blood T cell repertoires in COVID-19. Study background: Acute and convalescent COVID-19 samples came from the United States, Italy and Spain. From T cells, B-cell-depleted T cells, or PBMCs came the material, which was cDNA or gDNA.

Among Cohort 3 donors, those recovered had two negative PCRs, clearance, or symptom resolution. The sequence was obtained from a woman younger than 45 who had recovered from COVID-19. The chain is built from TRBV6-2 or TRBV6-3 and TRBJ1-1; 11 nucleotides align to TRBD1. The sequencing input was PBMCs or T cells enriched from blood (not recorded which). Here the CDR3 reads CASSYPSGQGAGYTEAFF. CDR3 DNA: TGTGCCAGCAGTTACCCATCCGGACAGGGGGCAGGGTACACTGAAGCTTTCTTT.